This TCR beta chain was found in a study of T cell responses to AZD1222 COVID-19 vaccine. Study-wide findings and caveats: Among the donors, most were white British and more were female, and clonal diversity was possibly underestimated. The study reported that nearly half of spike-specific TCRs target unmutated variant regions.

Concerning this clone itself: Its target is not known.

Sequenced by immunoSEQ multiplex PCR; TCRdb stores in-frame clones only, minus some. Counted here are 200,000 to 250,000 clones, roughly 91% occurring once; the ten biggest clones make up about 1%. Germline trimming cut 4 bases from V and 8 bases from J; bases unmatched to any gene: 6. Per the germline V gene, CDR1 is SGHRS and CDR2 is YFSETQ. This CDR3 has 14 amino acids. This TCR came from an adult in good health. The sample consisted of peripheral blood, taken on day 0 of MenACWY control vaccination. The chain uses TRBV5-1 and TRBJ1-6, with 7 bases that match TRBD1. The CDR3 sequence is CASSLGQSHSPLHF. CDR3 DNA sequence: TGCGCCAGCAGCCTGGGACAGTCTCATTCACCCCTCCACTTT. The full variable domain, in which reference TRBV5-1 and TRBJ1-6 provide the parts outside the CDR3, is KAGVTQTPRYLIKTRGQQVTLSCSPISGHRSVSWYQQTPGQGLQFLFEYFSETQRNKGNFPGRFSGRQFSNSRSEMNVSTLELGDSALYLCASSLGQSHSPLHFGNGTRLTVT.